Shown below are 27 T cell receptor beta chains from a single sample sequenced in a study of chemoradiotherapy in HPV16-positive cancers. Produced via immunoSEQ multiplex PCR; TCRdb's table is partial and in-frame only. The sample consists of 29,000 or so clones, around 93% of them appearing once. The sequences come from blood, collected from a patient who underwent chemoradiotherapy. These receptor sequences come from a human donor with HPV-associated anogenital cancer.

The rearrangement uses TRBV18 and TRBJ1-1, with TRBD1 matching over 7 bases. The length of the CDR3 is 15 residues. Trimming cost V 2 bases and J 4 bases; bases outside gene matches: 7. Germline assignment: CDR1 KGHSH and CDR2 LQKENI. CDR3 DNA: TGTGCCAGCTCACCAACCGGGACAGAGGGCACTGAAGCTTTCTTT. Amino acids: CASSPTGTEGTEAFF.

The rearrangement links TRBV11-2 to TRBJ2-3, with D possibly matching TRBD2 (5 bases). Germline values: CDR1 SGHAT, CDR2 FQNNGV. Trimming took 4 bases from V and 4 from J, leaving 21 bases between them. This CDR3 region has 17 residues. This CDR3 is CASSSPRDQYVPDTQYF. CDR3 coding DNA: TGTGCCAGCAGCTCACCCCGGGATCAGTACGTCCCAGATACGCAGTATTTT.

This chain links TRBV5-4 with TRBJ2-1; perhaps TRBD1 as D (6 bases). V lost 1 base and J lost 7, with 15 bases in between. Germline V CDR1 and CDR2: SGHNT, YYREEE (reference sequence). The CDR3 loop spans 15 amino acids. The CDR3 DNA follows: TGTGCCAGCAGCTTGAGTGGGACACTGGGAAATGAGCAGTTCTTC. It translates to CASSLSGTLGNEQFF.

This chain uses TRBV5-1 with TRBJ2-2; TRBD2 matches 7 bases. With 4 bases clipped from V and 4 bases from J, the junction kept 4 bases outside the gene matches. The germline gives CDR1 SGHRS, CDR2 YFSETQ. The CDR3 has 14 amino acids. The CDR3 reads CASSRGDGTGELFF. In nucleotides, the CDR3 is TGCGCCAGCAGCCGGGGGGACGGCACCGGGGAGCTGTTTTTT. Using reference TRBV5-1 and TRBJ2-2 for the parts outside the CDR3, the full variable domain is KAGVTQTPRYLIKTRGQQVTLSCSPISGHRSVSWYQQTPGQGLQFLFEYFSETQRNKGNFPGRFSGRQFSNSRSEMNVSTLELGDSALYLCASSRGDGTGELFFGEGSRLTVL.

In nucleotides, the CDR3 is TGTGCCAGCAGCTTCCTACGGCAAGAGACCCAGTACTTC. Its translation is CASSFLRQETQYF. The chain uses TRBV7-8 and TRBJ2-5; the D is unclear. V lost 3 bases to trimming and J lost 2 bases, with 7 bases between them. Per germline, CDR1 SGHVS and CDR2 FQNEAQ. This CDR3 contains 13 residues.

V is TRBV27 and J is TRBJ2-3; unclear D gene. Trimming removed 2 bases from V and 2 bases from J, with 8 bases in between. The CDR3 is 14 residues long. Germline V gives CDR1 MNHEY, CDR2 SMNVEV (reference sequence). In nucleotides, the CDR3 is TGTGCCAGCAGTTTAGGATTTCCCACAGATACGCAGTATTTT. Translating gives CASSLGFPTDTQYF.

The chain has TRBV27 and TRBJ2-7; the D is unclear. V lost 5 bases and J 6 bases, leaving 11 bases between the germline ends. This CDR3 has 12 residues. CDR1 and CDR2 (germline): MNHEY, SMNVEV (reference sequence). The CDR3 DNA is TGTGCCAGCAGTCCCCTCAAGCCCGAGCAGTACTTC. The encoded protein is CASSPLKPEQYF.

CDR3 DNA sequence: TGTGCCAGCAGTAGACAGGGGGCGCGGAGCACAGATACGCAGTATTTT. Its protein product is CASSRQGARSTDTQYF. The V call is TRBV5-4, the J call TRBJ2-3; 10 nucleotides line up with TRBD1. There are 16 residues in the CDR3. The V gene's germline CDR1 is SGHNT and CDR2 YYREEE (reference sequence). V gave up 5 bases and J gave up 0 bases; unmatched junction bases: 6.

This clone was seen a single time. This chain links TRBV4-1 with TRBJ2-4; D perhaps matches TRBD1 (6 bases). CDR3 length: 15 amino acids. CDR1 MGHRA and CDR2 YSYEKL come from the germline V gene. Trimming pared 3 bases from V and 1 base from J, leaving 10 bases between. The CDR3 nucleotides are TGCGCCAGCAGCCAGGGGCAGGGGGCCAAAAACATTCAGTACTTC. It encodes CASSQGQGAKNIQYF.

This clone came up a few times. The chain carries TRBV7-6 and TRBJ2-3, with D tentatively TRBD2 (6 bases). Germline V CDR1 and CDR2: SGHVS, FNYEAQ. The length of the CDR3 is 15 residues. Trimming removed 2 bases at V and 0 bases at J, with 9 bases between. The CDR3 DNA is TGTGCCAGCAGCTTATGGGGGGAGAGCACAGATACGCAGTATTTT. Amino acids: CASSLWGESTDTQYF.

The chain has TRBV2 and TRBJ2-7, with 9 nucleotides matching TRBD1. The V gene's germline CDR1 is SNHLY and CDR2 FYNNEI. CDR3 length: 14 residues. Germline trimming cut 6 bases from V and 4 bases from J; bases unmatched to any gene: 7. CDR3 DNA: TGTGCCAGCAGGTCCGGGACAGGGAGGTACGAGCAGTACTTC. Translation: CASRSGTGRYEQYF.

As DNA, the CDR3 is TGTGCCAGCAGCTTAGTAGGACAGGGGATTTCACCCCTCCACTTT. Translated, it gives CASSLVGQGISPLHF. The genes are TRBV7-2 and TRBJ1-6; 9 positions agree with TRBD1. The CDR3 is 15 residues long. With 1 base clipped from V and 9 bases from J, the junction kept 4 bases outside the gene matches. Germline V CDR1 and CDR2: SGHTA, FQGNSA.

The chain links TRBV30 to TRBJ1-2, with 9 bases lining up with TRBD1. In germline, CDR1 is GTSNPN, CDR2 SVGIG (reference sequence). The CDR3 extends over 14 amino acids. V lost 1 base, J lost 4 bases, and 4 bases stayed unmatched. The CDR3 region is CAWSGGQGLYGYTF. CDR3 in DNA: TGTGCCTGGAGTGGGGGACAGGGCCTCTATGGCTACACCTTC.

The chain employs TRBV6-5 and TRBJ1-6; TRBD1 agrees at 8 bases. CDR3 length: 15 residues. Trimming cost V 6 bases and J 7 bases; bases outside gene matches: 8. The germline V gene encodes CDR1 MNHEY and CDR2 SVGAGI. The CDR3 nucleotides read TGTGCCAGCAGCGCGACAGGGGAAGGGAATTCACCCCTCCACTTT. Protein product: CASSATGEGNSPLHF.

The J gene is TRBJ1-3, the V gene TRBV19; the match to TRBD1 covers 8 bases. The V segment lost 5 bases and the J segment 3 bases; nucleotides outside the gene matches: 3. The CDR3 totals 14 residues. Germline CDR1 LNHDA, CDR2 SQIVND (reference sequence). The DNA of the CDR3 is TGTGCCAGTAGTCGGACAGGGATTGGAAACACCATATATTTT. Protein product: CASSRTGIGNTIYF. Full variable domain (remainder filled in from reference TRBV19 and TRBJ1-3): DGGITQSPKYLFRKEGQNVTLSCEQNLNHDAMYWYRQDPGQGLRLIYYSQIVNDFQKGDIAEGYSVSREKKESFPLTVTSAQKNPTAFYLCASSRTGIGNTIYFGEGSWLTVV.

The CDR3 DNA reads as TGTGCCAGCAGCATAAGCGGGGGGGTTGGCACAGATACGCAGTATTTT. Protein: CASSISGGVGTDTQYF. The chain couples TRBV7-6 to TRBJ2-3; 10 bases line up with TRBD2. The CDR3 covers 16 residues. The V gene's germline CDR1 is SGHVS and CDR2 FNYEAQ. The ends lost 5 bases at V and 1 base at J; junction bases unmatched: 6.

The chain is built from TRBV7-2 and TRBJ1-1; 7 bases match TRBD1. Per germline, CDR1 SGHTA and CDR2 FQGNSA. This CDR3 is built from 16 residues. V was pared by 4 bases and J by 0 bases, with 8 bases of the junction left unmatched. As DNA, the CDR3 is TGTGCCAGCAGCTCCTTAAGGACAGGAATGAACACTGAAGCTTTCTTT. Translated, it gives CASSSLRTGMNTEAFF.

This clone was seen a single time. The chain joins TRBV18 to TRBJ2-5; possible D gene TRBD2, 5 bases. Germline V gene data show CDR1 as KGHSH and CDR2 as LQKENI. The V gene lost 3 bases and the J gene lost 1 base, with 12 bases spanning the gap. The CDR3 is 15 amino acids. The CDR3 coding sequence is TGTGCCAGCTCACCCGTAGGCGGGTCCCAAGAGACCCAGTACTTC. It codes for CASSPVGGSQETQYF.

CDR3 bases: TGTGCCAGCAGCTTGGAAGGGAACACTGAAGCTTTCTTT. It yields the protein CASSLEGNTEAFF. The chain is built from TRBV7-8 and TRBJ1-1; the D is unclear. The CDR3 spans 13 residues. V was cut by 3 bases and J by 1 base, with 6 bases left in between. From germline, CDR1 is SGHVS and CDR2 FQNEAQ.

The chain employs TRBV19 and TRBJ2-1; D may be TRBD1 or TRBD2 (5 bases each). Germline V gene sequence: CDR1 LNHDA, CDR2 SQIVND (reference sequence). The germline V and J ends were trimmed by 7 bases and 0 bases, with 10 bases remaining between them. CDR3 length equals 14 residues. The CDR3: CASMGTYSYNEQFF. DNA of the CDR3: TGTGCCAGTATGGGGACCTACTCCTACAATGAGCAGTTCTTC.

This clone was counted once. CDR3: CASSQETSSSETQYF. The CDR3 bases are TGTGCCAGCAGCCAAGAAACTAGCTCATCAGAGACCCAGTACTTC. The rearrangement joins TRBV4-2 to TRBJ2-5; TRBD2 might be the D (6 bases). This CDR3 spans 15 amino acids. CDR1 and CDR2 (germline): LGHNA, YNFKEQ. V was trimmed by 0 bases and J by 4 bases, leaving 12 bases between them.

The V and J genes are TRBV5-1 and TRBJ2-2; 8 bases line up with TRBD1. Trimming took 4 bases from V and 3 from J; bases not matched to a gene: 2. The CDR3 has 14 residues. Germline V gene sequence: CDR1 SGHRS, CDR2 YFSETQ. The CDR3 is CASSQQGDTGELFF. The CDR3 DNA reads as TGCGCCAGCAGCCAACAGGGGGACACCGGGGAGCTGTTTTTT. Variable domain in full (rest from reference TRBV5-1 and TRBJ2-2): KAGVTQTPRYLIKTRGQQVTLSCSPISGHRSVSWYQQTPGQGLQFLFEYFSETQRNKGNFPGRFSGRQFSNSRSEMNVSTLELGDSALYLCASSQQGDTGELFFGEGSRLTVL.

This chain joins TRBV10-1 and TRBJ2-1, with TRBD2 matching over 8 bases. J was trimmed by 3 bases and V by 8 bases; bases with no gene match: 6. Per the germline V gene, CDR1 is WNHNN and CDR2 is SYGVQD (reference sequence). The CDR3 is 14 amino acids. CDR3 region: CASGPGLGYNEQFF. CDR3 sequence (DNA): TGCGCCAGCGGGCCGGGACTAGGCTACAATGAGCAGTTCTTC.

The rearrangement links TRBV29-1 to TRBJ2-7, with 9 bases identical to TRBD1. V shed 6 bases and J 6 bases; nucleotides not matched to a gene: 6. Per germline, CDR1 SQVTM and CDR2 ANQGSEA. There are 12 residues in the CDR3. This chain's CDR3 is CSVRTGAVEQYF. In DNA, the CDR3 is TGCAGCGTCCGGACAGGGGCGGTCGAGCAGTACTTC.

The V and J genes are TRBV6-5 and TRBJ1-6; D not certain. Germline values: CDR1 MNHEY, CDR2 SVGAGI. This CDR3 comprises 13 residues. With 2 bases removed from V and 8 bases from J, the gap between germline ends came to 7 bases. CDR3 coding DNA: TGTGCCAGCAGTTACGAGGGATATTCACCCCTCCACTTT. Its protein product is CASSYEGYSPLHF.

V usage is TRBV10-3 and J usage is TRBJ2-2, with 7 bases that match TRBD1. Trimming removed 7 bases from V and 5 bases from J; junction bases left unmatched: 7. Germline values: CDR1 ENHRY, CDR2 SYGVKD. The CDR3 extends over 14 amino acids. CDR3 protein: CAITRQGGTGELFF. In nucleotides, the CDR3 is TGTGCCATCACCAGACAGGGTGGGACCGGGGAGCTGTTTTTT.

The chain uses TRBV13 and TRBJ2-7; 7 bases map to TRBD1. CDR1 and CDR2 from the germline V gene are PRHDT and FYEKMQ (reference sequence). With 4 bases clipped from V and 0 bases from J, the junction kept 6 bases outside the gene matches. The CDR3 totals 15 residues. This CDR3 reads CASSSSRTGSYEQYF. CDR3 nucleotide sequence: TGTGCCAGCAGCTCTAGTAGGACAGGCTCCTACGAGCAGTACTTC.